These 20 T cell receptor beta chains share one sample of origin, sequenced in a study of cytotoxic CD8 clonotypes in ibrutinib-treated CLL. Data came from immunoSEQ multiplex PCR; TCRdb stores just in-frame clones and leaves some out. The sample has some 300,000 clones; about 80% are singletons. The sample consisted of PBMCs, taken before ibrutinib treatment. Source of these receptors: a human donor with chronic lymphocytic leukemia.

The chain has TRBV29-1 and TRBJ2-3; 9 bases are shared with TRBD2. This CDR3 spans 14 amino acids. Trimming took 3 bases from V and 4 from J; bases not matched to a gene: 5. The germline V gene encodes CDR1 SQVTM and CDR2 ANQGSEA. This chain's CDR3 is CSVDLAGEADTQYF. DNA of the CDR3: TGCAGCGTTGACTTAGCGGGAGAAGCAGATACGCAGTATTTT.

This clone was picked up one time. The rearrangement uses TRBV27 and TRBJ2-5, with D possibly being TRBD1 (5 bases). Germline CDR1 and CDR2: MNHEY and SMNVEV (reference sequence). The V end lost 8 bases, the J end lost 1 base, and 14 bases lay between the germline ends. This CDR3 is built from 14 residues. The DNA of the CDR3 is TGTGCCAGCCAGAGGCAGGGCCTCCAAGAGACCCAGTACTTC. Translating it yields CASQRQGLQETQYF.

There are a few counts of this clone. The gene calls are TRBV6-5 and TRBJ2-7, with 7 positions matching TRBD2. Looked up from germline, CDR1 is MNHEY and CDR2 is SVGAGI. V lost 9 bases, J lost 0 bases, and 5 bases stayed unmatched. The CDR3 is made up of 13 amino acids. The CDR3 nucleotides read TGTGCCAGTCGGGGCGGGGGCTCCTACGAGCAGTACTTC. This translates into CASRGGGSYEQYF.

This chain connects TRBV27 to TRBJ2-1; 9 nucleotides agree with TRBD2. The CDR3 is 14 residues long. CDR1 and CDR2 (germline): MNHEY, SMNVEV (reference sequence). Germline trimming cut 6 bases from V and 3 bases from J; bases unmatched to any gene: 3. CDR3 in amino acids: CASRGTSRYNEQFF. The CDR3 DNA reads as TGTGCCAGCAGGGGGACTAGCCGCTACAATGAGCAGTTCTTC.

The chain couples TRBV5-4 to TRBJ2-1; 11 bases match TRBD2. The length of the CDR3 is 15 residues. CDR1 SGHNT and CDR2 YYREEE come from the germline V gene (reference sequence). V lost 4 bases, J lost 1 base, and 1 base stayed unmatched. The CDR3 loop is CASSGTSGSYNEQFF. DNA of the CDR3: TGTGCCAGCAGCGGGACTAGCGGTTCCTACAATGAGCAGTTCTTC.

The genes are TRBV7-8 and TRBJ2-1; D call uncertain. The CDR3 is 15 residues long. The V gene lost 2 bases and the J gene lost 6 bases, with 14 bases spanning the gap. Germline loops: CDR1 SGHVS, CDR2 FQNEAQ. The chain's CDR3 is CASSLSTVLGNEQFF. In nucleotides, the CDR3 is TGTGCCAGCAGCTTAAGTACTGTTTTGGGCAATGAGCAGTTCTTC.

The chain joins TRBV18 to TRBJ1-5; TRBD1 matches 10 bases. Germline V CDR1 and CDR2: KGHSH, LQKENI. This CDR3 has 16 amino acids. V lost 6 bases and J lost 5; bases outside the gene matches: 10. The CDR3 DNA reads TGTGCCAGCTCGCCGACAGGGGGCAGGAGGGATCAGCCCCAGCATTTT. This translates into CASSPTGGRRDQPQHF.

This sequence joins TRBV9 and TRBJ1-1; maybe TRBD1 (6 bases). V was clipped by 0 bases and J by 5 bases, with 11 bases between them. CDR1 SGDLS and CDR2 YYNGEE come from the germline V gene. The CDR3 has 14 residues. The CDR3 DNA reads TGTGCCAGCAGCGTAGCAGGGGTCGGGACTGAAGCTTTCTTT. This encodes CASSVAGVGTEAFF.

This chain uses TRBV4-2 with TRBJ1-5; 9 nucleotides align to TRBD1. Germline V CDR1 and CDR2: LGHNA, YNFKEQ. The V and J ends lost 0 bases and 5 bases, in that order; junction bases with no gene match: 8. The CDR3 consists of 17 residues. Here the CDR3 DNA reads TGTGCCAGCAGCCAAGATGCCGGGACAGGGTTTTATCAGCCCCAGCATTTT. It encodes CASSQDAGTGFYQPQHF.

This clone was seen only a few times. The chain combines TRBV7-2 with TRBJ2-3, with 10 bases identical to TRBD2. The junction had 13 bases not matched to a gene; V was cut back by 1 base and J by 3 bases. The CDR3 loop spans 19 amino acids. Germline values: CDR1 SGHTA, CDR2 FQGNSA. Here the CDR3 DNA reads TGTGCCAGCAGCTTAGTTGCCTATTCCCTAGCGGGAGATACAGATACGCAGTATTTT. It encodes CASSLVAYSLAGDTDTQYF.

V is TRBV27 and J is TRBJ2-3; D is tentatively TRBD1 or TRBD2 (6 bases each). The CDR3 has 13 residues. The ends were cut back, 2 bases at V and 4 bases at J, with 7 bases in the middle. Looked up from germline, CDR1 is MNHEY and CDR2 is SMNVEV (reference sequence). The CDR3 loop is CASSLGGPDTQYF. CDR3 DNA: TGTGCCAGCAGTTTAGGGGGGCCAGATACGCAGTATTTT.

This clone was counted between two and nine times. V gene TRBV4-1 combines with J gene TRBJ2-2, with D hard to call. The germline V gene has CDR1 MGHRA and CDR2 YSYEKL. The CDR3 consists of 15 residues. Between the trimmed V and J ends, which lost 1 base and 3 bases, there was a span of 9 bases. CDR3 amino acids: CASSQGRTYTGELFF. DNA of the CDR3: TGCGCCAGCAGCCAAGGCAGGACCTACACCGGGGAGCTGTTTTTT.

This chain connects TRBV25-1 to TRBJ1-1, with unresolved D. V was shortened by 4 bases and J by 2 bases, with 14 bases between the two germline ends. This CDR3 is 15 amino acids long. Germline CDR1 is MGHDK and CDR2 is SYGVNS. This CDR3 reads CASSGWKAINTEAFF. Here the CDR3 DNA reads TGTGCCAGCAGTGGGTGGAAAGCAATTAACACTGAAGCTTTCTTT.

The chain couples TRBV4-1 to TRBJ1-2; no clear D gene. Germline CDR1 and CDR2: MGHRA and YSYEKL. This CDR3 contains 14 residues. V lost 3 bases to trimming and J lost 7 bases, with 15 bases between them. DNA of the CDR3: TGCGCCAGCAGCCAGGAAGCATGGGTTTCTGGCTACACCTTC. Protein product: CASSQEAWVSGYTF.

CDR3 amino acids: CASSGTSGRHTGELFF. In DNA, the CDR3 is TGTGCCAGCAGCGGTACTAGCGGGAGGCACACCGGGGAGCTGTTTTTT. The V and J genes are TRBV7-8 and TRBJ2-2; 12 bases fit TRBD2. Trimming cost V 5 bases and J 3 bases; bases outside gene matches: 4. From germline, CDR1 is SGHVS and CDR2 FQNEAQ. The CDR3 length is 16 residues. The full variable domain, in which reference TRBV7-8 and TRBJ2-2 provide the parts outside the CDR3, is GAGVSQSPRYKVAKRGQDVALRCDPISGHVSLFWYQQALGQGPEFLTYFQNEAQLDKSGLPSDRFFAERPEGSVSTLKIQRTQQEDSAVYLCASSGTSGRHTGELFFGEGSRLTVL.

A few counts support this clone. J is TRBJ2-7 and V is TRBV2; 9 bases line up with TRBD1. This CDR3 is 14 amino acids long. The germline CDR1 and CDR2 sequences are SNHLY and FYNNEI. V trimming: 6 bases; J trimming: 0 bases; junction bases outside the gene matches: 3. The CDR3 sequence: CASRGTGTSYEQYF. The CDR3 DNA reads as TGTGCCAGCAGAGGGACAGGGACCTCCTACGAGCAGTACTTC. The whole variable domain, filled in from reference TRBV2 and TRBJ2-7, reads EPEVTQTPSHQVTQMGQEVILRCVPISNHLYFYWYRQILGQKVEFLVSFYNNEISEKSEIFDDQFSVERPDGSNFTLKIRSTKLEDSAMYFCASRGTGTSYEQYFGPGTRLTVT.

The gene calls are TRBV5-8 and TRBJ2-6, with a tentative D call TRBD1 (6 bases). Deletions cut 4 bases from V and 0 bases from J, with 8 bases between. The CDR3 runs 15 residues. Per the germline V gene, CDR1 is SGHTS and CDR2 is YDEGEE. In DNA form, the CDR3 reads TGTGCCAGCAGCCCGGACAGCTCTGGGGCCAACGTCCTGACTTTC. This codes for CASSPDSSGANVLTF.

CDR3 sequence reads: CAWSFSGARQPQHF. Here the CDR3 DNA reads TGTGCCTGGAGCTTCTCAGGGGCAAGGCAGCCCCAGCATTTT. The gene calls are TRBV30 and TRBJ1-5; D may be TRBD1 (6 bases). Trimming removed 3 bases at V and 7 bases at J, with 16 bases between. The CDR3 consists of 14 residues. Germline V gives CDR1 GTSNPN, CDR2 SVGIG (reference sequence). Complete variable domain (other parts from reference TRBV30 and TRBJ1-5): SQTIHQWPATLVQPVGSPLSLECTVEGTSNPNLYWYRQAAGRGLQLLFYSVGIGQISSEVPQNLSASRPQDRQFILSSKKLLLSDSGFYLCAWSFSGARQPQHFGDGTRLSIL.

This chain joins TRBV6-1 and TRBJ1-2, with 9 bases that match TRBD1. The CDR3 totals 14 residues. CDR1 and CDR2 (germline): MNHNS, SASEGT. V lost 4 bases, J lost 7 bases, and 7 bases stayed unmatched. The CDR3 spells CASSVTGGAGGYTF. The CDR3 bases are TGTGCCAGCAGTGTCACAGGGGGCGCAGGTGGCTACACCTTC.

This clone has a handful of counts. The CDR3 protein is CAISGRGYEQYF. The CDR3 region has the DNA TGTGCCATCAGTGGCAGGGGCTACGAGCAGTACTTC. This sequence joins TRBV10-3 and TRBJ2-7, with D tentatively TRBD1 (6 bases). In germline, CDR1 is ENHRY, CDR2 SYGVKD. The V end was cut by 4 bases, the J end by 3 bases, with 7 bases between. The CDR3 length is 12 residues.